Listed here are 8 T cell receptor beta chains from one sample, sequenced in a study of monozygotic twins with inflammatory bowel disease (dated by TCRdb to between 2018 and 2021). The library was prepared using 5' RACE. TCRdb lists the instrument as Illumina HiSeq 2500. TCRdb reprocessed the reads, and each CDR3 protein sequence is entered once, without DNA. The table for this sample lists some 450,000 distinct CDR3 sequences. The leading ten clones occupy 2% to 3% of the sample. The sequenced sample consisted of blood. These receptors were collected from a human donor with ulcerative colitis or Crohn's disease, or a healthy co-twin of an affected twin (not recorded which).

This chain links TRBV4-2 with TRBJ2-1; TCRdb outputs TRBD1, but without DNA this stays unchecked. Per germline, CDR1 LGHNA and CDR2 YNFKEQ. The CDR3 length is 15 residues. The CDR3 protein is CASSQPGQEYNEQFF.

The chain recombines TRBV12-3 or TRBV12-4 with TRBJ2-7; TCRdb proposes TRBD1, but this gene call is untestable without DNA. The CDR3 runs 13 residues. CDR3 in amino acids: CASRKTGTYEQYF.

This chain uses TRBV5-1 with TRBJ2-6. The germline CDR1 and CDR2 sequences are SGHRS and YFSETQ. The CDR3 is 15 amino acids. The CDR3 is CASSLESSGANVLTF.

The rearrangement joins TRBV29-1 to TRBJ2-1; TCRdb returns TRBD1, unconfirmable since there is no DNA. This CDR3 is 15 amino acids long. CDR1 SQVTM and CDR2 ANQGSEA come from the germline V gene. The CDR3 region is CSARGTEEAIYEQFF.

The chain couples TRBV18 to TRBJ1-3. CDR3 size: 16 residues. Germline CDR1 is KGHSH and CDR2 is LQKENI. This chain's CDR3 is CASSPQTRESGNTIYF.

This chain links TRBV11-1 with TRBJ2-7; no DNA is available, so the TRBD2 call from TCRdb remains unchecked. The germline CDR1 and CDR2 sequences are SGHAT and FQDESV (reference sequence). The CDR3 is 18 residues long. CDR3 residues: CASSSALRGSGTLYEQYF.

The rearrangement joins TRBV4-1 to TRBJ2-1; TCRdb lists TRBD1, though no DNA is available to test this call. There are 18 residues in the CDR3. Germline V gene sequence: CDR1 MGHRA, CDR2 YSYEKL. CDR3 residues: CASSPRRSTGQGLDEQFF.

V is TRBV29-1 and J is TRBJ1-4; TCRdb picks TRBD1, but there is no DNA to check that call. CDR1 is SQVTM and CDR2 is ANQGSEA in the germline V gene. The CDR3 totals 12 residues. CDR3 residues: CSAADIGEKLFF.